This T cell receptor (beta chain) appears in the sequencing data of a study of blood T cell repertoires in COVID-19. Study background: Samples came from the United States, Italy and Spain, spanning acute and convalescent COVID-19.

Germline V gives CDR1 SGHTA, CDR2 FQGTGA. CDR3 length: 16 residues. Trimming removed 0 bases at V and 9 bases at J, with 18 bases between. Measured with immunoSEQ multiplex PCR; TCRdb has only the in-frame clones, and not every one. The table lists some 320,000 clones, around 85% of them singletons. Participant ages covered roughly 18 to 89 years across around 22 US areas. Exposed enrollees had met someone with a PCR-confirmed or clinician-diagnosed COVID-19 case at some point within the 2 weeks before study entry. This chain connects TRBV7-3 to TRBJ2-1; D might be TRBD1 (6 bases). The sequencing sample was made of PBMCs or T cells enriched from blood (not recorded which). The sequence was obtained from a woman under 40 who had been exposed to COVID-19. CDR3 protein: CASSLTPGGGPGEQFF. In nucleotides, the CDR3 is TGTGCCAGCAGCTTAACTCCAGGTGGGGGCCCCGGTGAGCAGTTCTTC.